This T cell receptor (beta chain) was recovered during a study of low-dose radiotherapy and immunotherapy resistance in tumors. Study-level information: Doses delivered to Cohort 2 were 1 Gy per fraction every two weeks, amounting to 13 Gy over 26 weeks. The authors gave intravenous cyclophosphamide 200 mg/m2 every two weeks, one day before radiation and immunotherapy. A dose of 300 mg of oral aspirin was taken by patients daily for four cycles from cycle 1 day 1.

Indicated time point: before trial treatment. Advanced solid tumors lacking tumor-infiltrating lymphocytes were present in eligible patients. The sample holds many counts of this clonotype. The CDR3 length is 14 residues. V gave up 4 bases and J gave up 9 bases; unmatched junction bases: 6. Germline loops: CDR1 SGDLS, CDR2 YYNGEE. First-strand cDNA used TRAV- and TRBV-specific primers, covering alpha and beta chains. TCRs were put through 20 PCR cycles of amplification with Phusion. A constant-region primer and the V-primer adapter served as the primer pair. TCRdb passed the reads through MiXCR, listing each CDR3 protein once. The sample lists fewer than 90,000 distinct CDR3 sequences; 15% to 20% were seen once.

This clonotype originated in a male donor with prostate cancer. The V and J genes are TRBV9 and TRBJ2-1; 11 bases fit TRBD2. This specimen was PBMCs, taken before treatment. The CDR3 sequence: CASSTGTSGVEQFF. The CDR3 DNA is TGTGCCAGCAGCACCGGGACTAGCGGCGTTGAGCAGTTCTTC.